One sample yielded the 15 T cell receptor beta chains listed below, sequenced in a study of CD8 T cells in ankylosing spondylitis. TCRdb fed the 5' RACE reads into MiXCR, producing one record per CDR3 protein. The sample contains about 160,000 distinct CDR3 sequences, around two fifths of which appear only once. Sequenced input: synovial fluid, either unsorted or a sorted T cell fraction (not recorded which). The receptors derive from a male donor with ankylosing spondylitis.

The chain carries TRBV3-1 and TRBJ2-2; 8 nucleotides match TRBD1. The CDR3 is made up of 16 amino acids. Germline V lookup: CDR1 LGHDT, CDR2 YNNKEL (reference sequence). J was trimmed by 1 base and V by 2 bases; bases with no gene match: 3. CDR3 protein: CASSQYDRGNTGELFF. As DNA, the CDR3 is TGTGCCAGCAGCCAATATGACAGGGGGAACACCGGGGAGCTGTTTTTT. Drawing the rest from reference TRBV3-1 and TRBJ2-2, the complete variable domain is DTAVSQTPKYLVTQMGNDKSIKCEQNLGHDTMYWYKQDSKKFLKIMFSYNNKELIINETVPNRFSPKSPDKAHLNLHINSLELGDSAVYFCASSQYDRGNTGELFFGEGSRLTVL.

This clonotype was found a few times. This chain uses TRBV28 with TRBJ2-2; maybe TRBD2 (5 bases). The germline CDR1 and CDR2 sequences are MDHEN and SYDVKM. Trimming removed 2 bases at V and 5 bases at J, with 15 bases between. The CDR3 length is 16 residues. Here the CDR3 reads CASSLREDGKTGELFF. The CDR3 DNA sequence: TGTGCCAGCAGTTTACGAGAGGACGGGAAAACCGGGGAGCTGTTTTTT.

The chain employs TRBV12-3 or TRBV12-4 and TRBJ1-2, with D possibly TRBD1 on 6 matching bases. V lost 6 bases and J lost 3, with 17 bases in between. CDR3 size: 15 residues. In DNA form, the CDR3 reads TGTGCCAGCAGCGGAATAGTCCCAGGGGACTATGGCTACACCTTC. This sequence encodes CASSGIVPGDYGYTF.

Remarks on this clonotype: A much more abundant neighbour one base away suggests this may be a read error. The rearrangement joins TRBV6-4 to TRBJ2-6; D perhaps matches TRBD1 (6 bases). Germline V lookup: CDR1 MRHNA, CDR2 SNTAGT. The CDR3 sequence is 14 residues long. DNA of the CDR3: TGTGCCAACAGTGAGGGGGCTGGGGCCAACGTCCTGACTTTC. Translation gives CANSEGAGANVLTF.

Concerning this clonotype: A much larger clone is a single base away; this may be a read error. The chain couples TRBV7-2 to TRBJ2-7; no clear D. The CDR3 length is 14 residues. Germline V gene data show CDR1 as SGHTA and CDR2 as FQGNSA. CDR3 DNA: TGTGCCAGCAGCTTTTTCCTGGGTCCCTACGAGCAGCACTTC. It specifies CASSFFLGPYEQHF.

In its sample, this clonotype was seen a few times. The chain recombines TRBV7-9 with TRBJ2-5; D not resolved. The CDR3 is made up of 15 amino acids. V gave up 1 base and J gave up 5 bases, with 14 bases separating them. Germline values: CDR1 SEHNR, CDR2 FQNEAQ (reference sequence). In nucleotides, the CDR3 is TGTGCCAGCAGCTTAGAGTGGCCGGTGGGGGAGACCCAGTACTTC. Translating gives CASSLEWPVGETQYF.

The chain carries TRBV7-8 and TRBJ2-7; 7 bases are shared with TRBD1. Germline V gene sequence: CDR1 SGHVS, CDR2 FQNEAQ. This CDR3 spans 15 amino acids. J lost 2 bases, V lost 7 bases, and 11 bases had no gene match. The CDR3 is CASTIKDRLTYEQYF. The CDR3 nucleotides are TGTGCCAGCACCATTAAGGACAGGCTTACCTACGAGCAGTACTTC.

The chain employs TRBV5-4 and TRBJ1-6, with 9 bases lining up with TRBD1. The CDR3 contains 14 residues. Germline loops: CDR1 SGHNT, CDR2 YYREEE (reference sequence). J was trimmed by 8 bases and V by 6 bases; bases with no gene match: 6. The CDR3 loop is CASTPDRGDSPLHF. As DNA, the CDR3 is TGTGCCAGCACCCCCGACAGGGGGGATTCACCCCTCCACTTT.

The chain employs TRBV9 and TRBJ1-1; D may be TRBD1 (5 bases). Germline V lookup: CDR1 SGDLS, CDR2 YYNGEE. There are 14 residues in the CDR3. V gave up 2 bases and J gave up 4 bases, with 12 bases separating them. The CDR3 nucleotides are TGTGCCAGCAGCGTTACAGGTTGGGGCACTGAAGCTTTCTTT. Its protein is CASSVTGWGTEAFF.

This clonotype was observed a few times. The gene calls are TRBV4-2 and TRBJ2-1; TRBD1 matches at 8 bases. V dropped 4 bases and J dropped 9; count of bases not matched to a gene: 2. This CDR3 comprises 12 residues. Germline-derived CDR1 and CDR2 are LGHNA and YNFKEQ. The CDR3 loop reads CASSPTGGEQFF. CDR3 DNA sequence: TGTGCCAGCAGCCCCACAGGGGGTGAGCAGTTCTTC.

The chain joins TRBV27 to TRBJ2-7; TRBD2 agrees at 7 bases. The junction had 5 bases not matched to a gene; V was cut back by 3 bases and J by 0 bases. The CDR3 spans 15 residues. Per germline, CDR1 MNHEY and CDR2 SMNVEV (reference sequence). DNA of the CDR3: TGTGCCAGCAGTTTTAACGGGAGGTGCTCCTACGAGCAGTACTTC. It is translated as CASSFNGRCSYEQYF.

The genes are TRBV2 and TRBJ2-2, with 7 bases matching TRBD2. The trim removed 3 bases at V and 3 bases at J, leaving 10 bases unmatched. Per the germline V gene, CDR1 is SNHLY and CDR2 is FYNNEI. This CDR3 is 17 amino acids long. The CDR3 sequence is CASSEVYGGTYTGELFF. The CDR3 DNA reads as TGTGCCAGCAGTGAGGTCTACGGGGGGACTTACACCGGGGAGCTGTTTTTT.

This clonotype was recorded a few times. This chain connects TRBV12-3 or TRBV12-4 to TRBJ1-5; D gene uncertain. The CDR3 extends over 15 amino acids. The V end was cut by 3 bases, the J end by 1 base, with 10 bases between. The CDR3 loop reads CASSLSSVSNQPQHF. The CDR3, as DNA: TGTGCCAGCAGTTTGAGTAGTGTGAGCAATCAGCCCCAGCATTTT.

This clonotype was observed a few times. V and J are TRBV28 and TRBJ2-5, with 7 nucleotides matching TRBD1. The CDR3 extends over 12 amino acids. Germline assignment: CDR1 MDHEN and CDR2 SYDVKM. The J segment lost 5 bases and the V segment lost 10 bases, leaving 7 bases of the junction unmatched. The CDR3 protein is CATKGARETQYF. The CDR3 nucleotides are TGTGCCACCAAGGGGGCGAGGGAGACCCAGTACTTC.

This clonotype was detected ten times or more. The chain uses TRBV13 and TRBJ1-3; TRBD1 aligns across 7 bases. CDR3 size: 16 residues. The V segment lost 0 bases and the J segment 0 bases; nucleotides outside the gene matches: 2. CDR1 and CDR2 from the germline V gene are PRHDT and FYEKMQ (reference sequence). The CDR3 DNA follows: TGTGCCAGCAGCTTAGGGGGACAGACCTCTGGAAACACCATATATTTT. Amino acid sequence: CASSLGGQTSGNTIYF.